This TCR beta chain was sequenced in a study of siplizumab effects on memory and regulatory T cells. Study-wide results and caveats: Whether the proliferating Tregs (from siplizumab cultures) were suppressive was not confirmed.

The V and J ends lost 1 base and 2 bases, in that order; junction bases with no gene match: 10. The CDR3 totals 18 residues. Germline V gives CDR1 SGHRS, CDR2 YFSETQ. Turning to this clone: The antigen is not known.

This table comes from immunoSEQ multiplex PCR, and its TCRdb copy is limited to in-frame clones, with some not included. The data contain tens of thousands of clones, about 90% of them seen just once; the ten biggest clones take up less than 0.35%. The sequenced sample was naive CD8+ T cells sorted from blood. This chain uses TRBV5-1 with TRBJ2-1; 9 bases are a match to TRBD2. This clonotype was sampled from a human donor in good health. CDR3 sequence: CASSLNLAGPGPYNEQFF. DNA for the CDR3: TGCGCCAGCAGCTTGAACCTAGCGGGGCCGGGGCCCTACAATGAGCAGTTCTTC.